Listed here are 3 T cell receptor beta chains from one sample, sequenced in a study of shared clonotypes between healthy human individuals. Generated by immunoSEQ multiplex PCR, the TCRdb table keeps only in-frame clones and is missing some. The sample records around 2,100,000 clones, just under 95% being singletons. The naive CD8 subset, CD45RO-negative cells positively selected for CCR7, excluded terminally differentiated effector memory CD45RA+ cells. Material: naive CD8+ T cells sorted from blood. The receptors here all came from a man between 18 and 35 years old in good health.

This rearrangement joins TRBV6-4 to TRBJ1-1; TRBD1 is a possible D gene (6 bases). The germline V and J ends were trimmed by 4 bases and 3 bases, with 12 bases remaining between them. This CDR3 contains 14 residues. Looked up from germline, CDR1 is MRHNA and CDR2 is SNTAGT. The CDR3 protein is CASSVVPGDTEAFF. As DNA, the CDR3 is TGTGCCAGCAGTGTTGTCCCAGGGGACACTGAAGCTTTCTTT.

This clone appeared a single time. The chain combines TRBV7-9 with TRBJ1-5, with TRBD1 matching over 8 bases. The CDR3 is made up of 15 amino acids. Unmatched junction bases numbered 6, after V lost 4 bases and J lost 4 bases. Looked up from germline, CDR1 is SEHNR and CDR2 is FQNEAQ (reference sequence). CDR3 nucleotides: TGTGCCAGCAGCTCAGGACAGGGTTCAAATCAGCCCCAGCATTTT. Its translation is CASSSGQGSNQPQHF.

The chain combines TRBV5-6 with TRBJ2-5, with TRBD2 identical over 11 bases. Germline V gives CDR1 SGHDT, CDR2 YYEEEE. The CDR3 is 17 residues long. J lost 3 bases, V lost 0 bases, and 7 bases had no gene match. The CDR3 here is CASSLESSGGREETQYF. CDR3 coding DNA: TGTGCCAGCAGCTTGGAATCTAGCGGGGGGAGAGAAGAGACCCAGTACTTC.